This record concerns one TCR beta chain sequence. Its antigen remains unidentified. Primed by a sample-barcoded 5' primer and a J-beta primer mix, a second PCR proceeded for roughly 7 to 12 cycles. A 12-random-nucleotide template-switch adaptor tagged each cDNA molecule. TCRdb re-called the 5' RACE reads through MiXCR, storing one row per CDR3 protein. The repertoire holds over 1.5 million distinct CDR3 sequences, with about 50% as singletons. This sample was included in a study of blood T cells in healthy people across ages. Study-wide findings and caveats: The CMV status of each donor remained undetermined, and this could have confounded shifts in expanded clonotypes.

No fewer than 7 million PBMCs went into each sample. The CDR3 totals 15 residues. Trimming pared 0 bases from V and 0 bases from J, leaving 8 bases between. Germline loops: CDR1 SQVTM, CDR2 ANQGSEA. V and J are TRBV29-1 and TRBJ2-2, with a weak D call TRBD1 (5 bases). Specimen: blood. The TCR sequence derives from a woman aged 35 to 49 in good health. CDR3 DNA sequence: TGCAGCGTTGAAGATACAGGCGCGAACACCGGGGAGCTGTTTTTT. Translating gives CSVEDTGANTGELFF.